These T cell receptor beta chains were read from a single sample in a study of response to subunit inactivated influenza vaccine. TCRdb used MiXCR to reprocess the RT-PCR reads, holding one entry per CDR3 protein. The table shows roughly 460,000 distinct CDR3 sequences, with over 9.5% occurring only once. Material: PBMCs from blood, obtained roughly 45 days after vaccination. These receptors were collected from a man aged 50-59 years who received an inactivated influenza vaccine. CDR3s include the opening cysteine and the closing phenylalanine or tryptophan. Each record gives: clone size, CDR3 length, V gene, J gene, D gene, CDR3 DNA, CDR3 protein. The D gene is left open where the match is weak. Some rows have no size entry. The others give once, few or many, or a class for an expanded clone.

abundance: NA
len: 14
v_gene: TRBV7-9
j_gene: TRBJ1-1
d_gene: TRBD1
CDR3nt: TGTGCCAGCAGCTTCACAGGGGCTGGAACTGAAGCTTTCTTT
CDR3aa: CASSFTGAGTEAFF

abundance: NA
len: 15
v_gene: TRBV12-3/TRBV12-4
j_gene: TRBJ2-5
d_gene: TRBD1
CDR3nt: TGTGCCAGCAGTCCTAGACAGGGGTACCAAGAGACCCAGTACTTC
CDR3aa: CASSPRQGYQETQYF

abundance: NA
len: 16
v_gene: TRBV6-5
j_gene: TRBJ2-2
d_gene: TRBD2
CDR3nt: TGTGCCAGCAGTTACTCTGCGGGGGGGACCACCGGGGAGCTGTTTTTT
CDR3aa: CASSYSAGGTTGELFF

abundance: many
len: 16
v_gene: TRBV9
j_gene: TRBJ2-1
d_gene: NA
CDR3nt: TGTGCCAGCAGCGTAGGGGGTTCGGGGATATACAATGAGCAGTTCTTC
CDR3aa: CASSVGGSGIYNEQFF

abundance: few
len: 14
v_gene: TRBV20-1
j_gene: TRBJ2-3
d_gene: NA
CDR3nt: TGCAGTGCTAGAGAAGGGGACCCCACAGATACGCAGTATTTT
CDR3aa: CSAREGDPTDTQYF

abundance: NA
len: 12
v_gene: TRBV7-9
j_gene: TRBJ2-2
d_gene: NA
CDR3nt: TGTGCCAGCAGCTTAGCGCGTGGGGAGCTGTTTTTT
CDR3aa: CASSLARGELFF

abundance: many
len: 14
v_gene: TRBV12-3/TRBV12-4
j_gene: TRBJ2-1
d_gene: TRBD2
CDR3nt: TGTGCCAGCAGTTTCTCGGGGGGTTACAATGAGCAGTTCTTC
CDR3aa: CASSFSGGYNEQFF

abundance: few
len: 13
v_gene: TRBV4-1
j_gene: TRBJ2-4
d_gene: NA
CDR3nt: TGCGCCAGCAGCCAAGATGGTGGGACAAGGGAGTACTTC
CDR3aa: CASSQDGGTREYF

abundance: many
len: 14
v_gene: TRBV15
j_gene: TRBJ2-3
d_gene: NA
CDR3nt: TGTGCCACCAGCAGAACCTTGGGGGGCCTTAGGCAGTATTTT
CDR3aa: CATSRTLGGLRQYF

abundance: NA
len: 18
v_gene: TRBV6-2/TRBV6-3
j_gene: TRBJ2-7
d_gene: TRBD2
CDR3nt: TGTGCCAGCAGCCCCGGGACTAGCGGGAACCCCGTCTCCTACGAGCAGTACTTC
CDR3aa: CASSPGTSGNPVSYEQYF

abundance: few
len: 14
v_gene: TRBV5-1
j_gene: TRBJ1-1
d_gene: TRBD1
CDR3nt: TGCGCCAGCAGCTTGGGGGGACAGGGAACTGAAGCTTTCTTT
CDR3aa: CASSLGGQGTEAFF

abundance: NA
len: 13
v_gene: TRBV7-8
j_gene: TRBJ2-1
d_gene: TRBD2
CDR3nt: TGTGCCAGCAGTAGCGGGGAGTACAATGAGCAGTTCTTC
CDR3aa: CASSSGEYNEQFF

abundance: many
len: 14
v_gene: TRBV12-3/TRBV12-4
j_gene: TRBJ1-2
d_gene: NA
CDR3nt: TGTGCCAGCAGCCCCTTGATGGGGCGGTATGGCTACACCTTC
CDR3aa: CASSPLMGRYGYTF

abundance: NA
len: 15
v_gene: TRBV5-1
j_gene: TRBJ2-6
d_gene: NA
CDR3nt: TGCGCCGGATACCTAGAGGGCTCTGGGGCCAACGTCCTGACTTTC
CDR3aa: CAGYLEGSGANVLTF